This TCR beta chain was sequenced for a study of shared clonotypes between healthy human individuals. Study observations and caveats: Non-shared clonotypes were found to have lower generation probabilities than the clonotypes that were shared by all four of the sorted-subset donors.

The germline V and J ends were trimmed by 7 bases and 2 bases, with 16 bases remaining between them. From germline, CDR1 is SGHRS and CDR2 YFSETQ. The length of the CDR3 is 14 residues. Concerning this clone itself: Its specificity is unknown.

This table comes from immunoSEQ multiplex PCR, and its TCRdb copy is limited to in-frame clones, with some not included. The sample holds some 2.4 million clones, roughly 93% seen once. The source material was naive CD4+ T cells from PBMCs. As for subset: CD45RA+ positively selected. The TCR was taken from a man between 18 and 35 years old in good health. Some clones in this sample may be carry-over from other donors' samples. V gene TRBV5-1 combines with J gene TRBJ2-7; TRBD1 or TRBD2 may be the D gene (6 bases each). The CDR3 protein is CASGGGTVPYEQYF. In DNA, the CDR3 is TGCGCCAGCGGGGGCGGGACGGTCCCCTACGAGCAGTACTTC.